A selection of T cell receptor beta chains follows, all from one sample in a study of T cell responses to AZD1222 COVID-19 vaccine. Generated by immunoSEQ multiplex PCR, the TCRdb table keeps only in-frame clones and is missing some. The sample holds 180,000 or so clones, 90% to 95% seen once. The specimen comprised peripheral blood, sampled on day 0 of AZD1222 vaccination. The receptors stem from an adult in good health. The CDR3 runs from the conserved cysteine through the conserved F or W. Part of the rows lack a size; the others show once, few, many or a class for expanded clones.

>TRBV9|TRBJ1-1|-
CASSVGVTLNTEAFF
>TRBV19|TRBJ2-1|-
CASSEQGYNEQFF
>TRBV12-3/TRBV12-4|TRBJ2-1|-
CASSPLGNEQFF
>TRBV27|TRBJ1-4|once
CASSLSGTGNEKLFF
>TRBV6-1|TRBJ2-3|-
CASSEGLAPDTQYF
>TRBV10-3|TRBJ2-2|-
CAISGVAGGTPGELFF
>TRBV5-4|TRBJ2-3|-
CASSLGRETDTQYF
>TRBV27|TRBJ2-1|-
CASSFQRGGRDEQFF
>TRBV4-1|TRBJ2-1|once
CASSQDPSGGYNEQFF
>TRBV2|TRBJ2-2|few
CASMTDNTGELFF
>TRBV6-5|TRBJ2-7|-
CSSGRHSYEQYF
>TRBV15|TRBJ1-3|-
CATSVPAGSPNTIYF
>TRBV19|TRBJ2-4|-
CASSIDRQPLAKNIQYF
>TRBV24-1|TRBJ2-2|-
CATSLGLVPGELFF
>TRBV9|TRBJ2-2|once
CASSVAIGSPDTGELFF
>TRBV5-1|TRBJ1-1|once
CASAPGWNTEAFF
>TRBV24-1|TRBJ2-1|-
CATSGRPGQGDNNEQFF
>TRBV30|TRBJ1-5|-
CAWSLTGNQPQHF
>TRBV2|TRBJ2-3|-
CASSVGGRAADTQYF
>TRBV4-1|TRBJ1-6|-
CASSQQGQFLNSPLHF
>TRBV3-1/TRBV3-2|TRBJ2-2|-
CASSQAVGELFF
>TRBV27|TRBJ1-1|-
CASSDRGTEAFF
>TRBV12-3/TRBV12-4|TRBJ1-1|-
CASSSEGEGAFF
>TRBV29-1|TRBJ2-2|once
CSARAGQGEPGELFF
>TRBV3-1/TRBV3-2|TRBJ1-2|-
CASSQTGRGGYTF
>TRBV19|TRBJ1-5|-
CASRETGLGQPQHF
>TRBV5-1|TRBJ2-2|-
CASSLWDRGGPRELFF
>TRBV5-1|TRBJ1-1|once
CASSPDRLQSGAFF
>TRBV5-1|TRBJ1-4|-
CASNLSSEKLFF
>TRBV24-1|TRBJ1-2|-
CATRSQGGYTF
>TRBV28|TRBJ2-7|-
CASSLTSGRPSGYEQYF
>TRBV19|TRBJ2-1|-
CASRPARHNEQFF
>TRBV4-1|TRBJ2-7|-
CASSPSPTDYEQYF
>TRBV20-1|TRBJ1-1|-
CSASPGPPAFF
>TRBV2|TRBJ1-3|once
CASVKGAGNTIYF
>TRBV28|TRBJ2-3|-
CASSLPPRSDTQYF
>TRBV30|TRBJ1-6|-
CAWARDNSPLHF
>TRBV7-8|TRBJ2-3|-
CASSFGGDTQYF
>TRBV18|TRBJ2-1|-
CASSPEGIDNEQFF
>TRBV27|TRBJ2-7|-
CASSSLGTGGTYEQYF
>TRBV5-1|TRBJ1-2|-
CASSLGTGYGYTF
>TRBV9|TRBJ1-6|-
CASSPDRGLSPLHF
>TRBV4-1|TRBJ2-7|-
CASSQGLAGGEQYF
>TRBV6-6|TRBJ2-2|-
CASSYDGGRFGELFF
>TRBV12-3/TRBV12-4|TRBJ1-5|-
CASSPDRQPQHF
>TRBV7-8|TRBJ2-7|-
CASSPTQGVSYEQYF
>TRBV5-5|TRBJ2-1|-
CASSHLAGGYNEQFF